Listed here are 5 T cell receptor beta chains from one sample, sequenced in a study of T-cell memory formation after mild COVID-19. TCRdb reprocessed the 5' RACE reads via MiXCR and lists one record per CDR3 protein. The sample holds 100,000 to 150,000 distinct CDR3 sequences; over 15% are singletons and the top ten take about 5%. The sample was PBMCs or a T cell subset sorted from them (not recorded which). The receptor source for this set is a man younger than 30 who had mild COVID-19 (a few samples of this study predate the infection). Cell type and time point are not known.

CDR3 sequence: CASSFLGPNTGELFF. The DNA of the CDR3 is TGTGCCAGCAGCTTTTTGGGCCCGAACACCGGGGAGCTGTTTTTT. The chain carries TRBV7-3 and TRBJ2-2; D remains ambiguous. Germline CDR1 is SGHTA and CDR2 is FQGTGA. The V end lost 3 bases, the J end lost 0 bases, and 8 bases lay between the germline ends. CDR3 size: 15 residues.

The chain recombines TRBV7-9 with TRBJ2-4; TRBD2 agrees at 11 bases. V shed 1 base and J 1 base; nucleotides not matched to a gene: 6. The CDR3 loop spans 18 amino acids. Per the germline V gene, CDR1 is SEHNR and CDR2 is FQNEAQ (reference sequence). The CDR3 region is CASSLVPSSGGAKNIQYF. The CDR3 DNA sequence: TGTGCCAGCAGCTTAGTGCCCTCTAGCGGGGGGGCCAAAAACATTCAGTACTTC.

Ten or more counts support this clonotype. The chain carries TRBV5-1 and TRBJ2-1; unclear D gene. The V end lost 2 bases, the J end lost 0 bases, and 6 bases lay between the germline ends. CDR1 and CDR2 (germline): SGHRS, YFSETQ. CDR3 size: 14 residues. CDR3 coding DNA: TGCGCCAGCAGCTTATCGGGCTCCTACAATGAGCAGTTCTTC. This gives the protein CASSLSGSYNEQFF.

This clonotype was counted only a few times. The J gene is TRBJ2-3, the V gene TRBV7-2; unclear D gene. The germline CDR1 and CDR2 sequences are SGHTA and FQGNSA. Trimming took 5 bases from V and 2 from J, leaving 14 bases between them. The length of the CDR3 is 15 residues. CDR3 DNA: TGTGCCAGCAGCCGCAACCTCCACTCCACAGATACGCAGTATTTT. This sequence encodes CASSRNLHSTDTQYF.

This clonotype was detected a few times. The rearrangement uses TRBV12-3 or TRBV12-4 and TRBJ2-2, with TRBD1 identical over 7 bases. The V and J ends lost 5 bases and 2 bases, in that order; junction bases with no gene match: 5. The CDR3 is made up of 15 amino acids. The CDR3 nucleotides are TGTGCCAGCAGTACCTACAGGGGAAACACCGGGGAGCTGTTTTTT. It yields the protein CASSTYRGNTGELFF.